This is a list of T cell receptor beta chains from one sample in a study of T-cell memory formation after mild COVID-19. One entry per CDR3 protein, called by TCRdb with MiXCR from the 5' RACE reads. The table records more than 450,000 distinct CDR3 sequences, more than 15% of them present only once. Sequenced sample: PBMCs or a T cell subset sorted from them (not recorded which). These receptors originate from an adult woman who had mild COVID-19 (a few samples of this study predate the infection). Cell type and time point are not known. The CDR3 runs from the conserved cysteine through the conserved F or W. The order of the fields is V gene, D gene, CDR3 length, J gene, clone size, CDR3 DNA, CDR3 protein. The D gene is left open where the match is weak. Size values are once, few and many counts, or a class for expanded clones, and some rows have none.

V gene: TRBV20-1; D gene: .; CDR3 length: 14; J gene: TRBJ1-5; clone size: few; CDR3 DNA: TGCAGTGCCGAAGATCCAAATAGCAATCAGCCCCAGCATTTT; CDR3 protein: CSAEDPNSNQPQHF
V gene: TRBV5-4; D gene: TRBD1; CDR3 length: 14; J gene: TRBJ2-1; clone size: .; CDR3 DNA: TGTGCCAGCAGCTTTCGGGACAGGGCCAATGAGCAGTTCTTC; CDR3 protein: CASSFRDRANEQFF
V gene: TRBV2; D gene: TRBD2; CDR3 length: 14; J gene: TRBJ2-5; clone size: few; CDR3 DNA: TGTGCCAGCAGTGAAGGAGCGGGAGAAGAGACCCAGTACTTC; CDR3 protein: CASSEGAGEETQYF
V gene: TRBV20-1; D gene: TRBD2; CDR3 length: 15; J gene: TRBJ2-1; clone size: few; CDR3 DNA: TGCAGTTGCGGACTAGCGGGGGTCCACTACAATGAGCAGTTCTTC; CDR3 protein: CSCGLAGVHYNEQFF
V gene: TRBV5-1; D gene: .; CDR3 length: 14; J gene: TRBJ1-1; clone size: few; CDR3 DNA: TGCGCCAGCAGCTTCGCGGGCGGCGAGGGGGTAGCTTTCTTT; CDR3 protein: CASSFAGGEGVAFF
V gene: TRBV2; D gene: .; CDR3 length: 10; J gene: TRBJ2-7; clone size: many; CDR3 DNA: TGTGCCAGCAGTGTGTACGAGCAGTACTTC; CDR3 protein: CASSVYEQYF
V gene: TRBV7-6; D gene: .; CDR3 length: 14; J gene: TRBJ2-7; clone size: few; CDR3 DNA: TGTGCCAGCAGCTTAGTTGGAATTGAGTACGAGCAGTACTTC; CDR3 protein: CASSLVGIEYEQYF
V gene: TRBV9; D gene: TRBD2; CDR3 length: 14; J gene: TRBJ2-3; clone size: few; CDR3 DNA: TGTGCCAGCAGCGCTCGACTAGCGATAGATACGCAGTATTTT; CDR3 protein: CASSARLAIDTQYF
V gene: TRBV18; D gene: .; CDR3 length: 14; J gene: TRBJ2-7; clone size: .; CDR3 DNA: TGTGCCAGCTCACCACCGGAGAAGGGCTACGAGCAGTACTTC; CDR3 protein: CASSPPEKGYEQYF
V gene: TRBV10-3; D gene: TRBD2; CDR3 length: 18; J gene: TRBJ2-5; clone size: few; CDR3 DNA: TGTGCCATCTCGTCCGACCTGGGACTAGCGGGACGACAAGAGACCCAGTACTTC; CDR3 protein: CAISSDLGLAGRQETQYF
V gene: TRBV19; D gene: TRBD1; CDR3 length: 16; J gene: TRBJ1-2; clone size: .; CDR3 DNA: TGTGCCAGTAGTACCACCACCGGGACAGGGAACTATGGCTACACCTTC; CDR3 protein: CASSTTTGTGNYGYTF
V gene: TRBV6-5; D gene: TRBD2; CDR3 length: 15; J gene: TRBJ2-7; clone size: .; CDR3 DNA: TGTGCCAGCAGTTACTCGACTAGCGGGACGTACGAGCAGTACTTC; CDR3 protein: CASSYSTSGTYEQYF
V gene: TRBV10-3; D gene: .; CDR3 length: 15; J gene: TRBJ2-7; clone size: .; CDR3 DNA: TGTGCCATCAGTGAGTCCCCGGGGAGCTCCTACGAGCAGTACTTC; CDR3 protein: CAISESPGSSYEQYF
V gene: TRBV5-1; D gene: .; CDR3 length: 16; J gene: TRBJ1-1; clone size: .; CDR3 DNA: TGCGCCAGCAGCTTGGCGGGGGGACCTTTGAACACTGAAGCTTTCTTT; CDR3 protein: CASSLAGGPLNTEAFF
V gene: TRBV9; D gene: TRBD1; CDR3 length: 15; J gene: TRBJ2-2; clone size: few; CDR3 DNA: TGTGCCAGCAGCGCCGGACAGGGATCCGGCGGGGAGCTGTTTTTT; CDR3 protein: CASSAGQGSGGELFF
V gene: TRBV5-1; D gene: TRBD2; CDR3 length: 15; J gene: TRBJ2-1; clone size: few; CDR3 DNA: TGCGCCAGCAGCTTGACAGCGGGGGGGAGCAATGAGCAGTTCTTC; CDR3 protein: CASSLTAGGSNEQFF
V gene: TRBV7-6; D gene: TRBD1; CDR3 length: 17; J gene: TRBJ1-1; clone size: few; CDR3 DNA: TGTGCCAGCAGCTTAGTCATGGGACAGGACCTGAACACTGAAGCTTTCTTT; CDR3 protein: CASSLVMGQDLNTEAFF
V gene: TRBV5-6; D gene: TRBD1; CDR3 length: 13; J gene: TRBJ2-1; clone size: once; CDR3 DNA: TGTGCCAGCAGCCCCGGACAGGAACAAGGGCAGTTCTTC; CDR3 protein: CASSPGQEQGQFF
V gene: TRBV6-5; D gene: TRBD1; CDR3 length: 16; J gene: TRBJ2-3; clone size: few; CDR3 DNA: TGTGCCAGCAGCCCCGGGGACAGGGTTGATGCAGATACGCAGTATTTT; CDR3 protein: CASSPGDRVDADTQYF
V gene: TRBV7-9; D gene: TRBD1; CDR3 length: 15; J gene: TRBJ1-5; clone size: few; CDR3 DNA: TGTGCCAGCAGCCGGTCAGGGGGCGGTAATCAGCCCCAGCATTTT; CDR3 protein: CASSRSGGGNQPQHF
V gene: TRBV29-1; D gene: .; CDR3 length: 14; J gene: TRBJ1-1; clone size: few; CDR3 DNA: TGCAGCGTTGTCACCGGGTGGGGCGGGTTAGAAGCTTTCTTT; CDR3 protein: CSVVTGWGGLEAFF
V gene: TRBV7-6; D gene: TRBD2; CDR3 length: 16; J gene: TRBJ2-3; clone size: .; CDR3 DNA: TGTGCCAGCAGCTCGAGACTAGCGGGGGGGCCGGATACGCAGTATTTT; CDR3 protein: CASSSRLAGGPDTQYF
V gene: TRBV10-3; D gene: TRBD2; CDR3 length: 15; J gene: TRBJ2-7; clone size: few; CDR3 DNA: TGTGCCATCGGATCCTTAGCGGGGGGTATTTACGAGCAGTACTTC; CDR3 protein: CAIGSLAGGIYEQYF
V gene: TRBV18; D gene: .; CDR3 length: 16; J gene: TRBJ2-7; clone size: .; CDR3 DNA: TGTGCCAGCTCACCACCGAGGAGTCTTAGATCCTACGAGCAGTACTTC; CDR3 protein: CASSPPRSLRSYEQYF
V gene: TRBV21-1; D gene: .; CDR3 length: 18; J gene: TRBJ2-7; clone size: few; CDR3 DNA: TGTGCCAGCAGCACAAAGAAGAGTTCGGGACAGGGCATGGACGAGCAGTACTTC; CDR3 protein: CASSTKKSSGQGMDEQYF
V gene: TRBV7-8; D gene: .; CDR3 length: 15; J gene: TRBJ2-5; clone size: .; CDR3 DNA: TGTGCCAGCAGCTCTATCCCAAGAGGGATGGAGACCCAGTACTTC; CDR3 protein: CASSSIPRGMETQYF
V gene: TRBV5-6; D gene: .; CDR3 length: 16; J gene: TRBJ1-2; clone size: few; CDR3 DNA: TGTGCCAGCAGCCAACCCCACAGGCTCACCGGTCGTGGCTACACCTTC; CDR3 protein: CASSQPHRLTGRGYTF
V gene: TRBV4-1; D gene: .; CDR3 length: 14; J gene: TRBJ1-5; clone size: .; CDR3 DNA: TGCGCCAGCAGCCAAGATCAGAGCGGCCAGCCCCAGCATTTT; CDR3 protein: CASSQDQSGQPQHF
V gene: TRBV29-1; D gene: TRBD2; CDR3 length: 13; J gene: TRBJ2-7; clone size: many; CDR3 DNA: TGCAGCGTTGTGGTATTTGGGAGGGGCGAGCAGTACTTC; CDR3 protein: CSVVVFGRGEQYF
V gene: TRBV7-9; D gene: TRBD2; CDR3 length: 15; J gene: TRBJ2-5; clone size: few; CDR3 DNA: TGTGCCAGCAGCCCCCGACTAGCGACACAAGAGACCCAGTACTTC; CDR3 protein: CASSPRLATQETQYF
V gene: TRBV5-1; D gene: .; CDR3 length: 13; J gene: TRBJ1-1; clone size: few; CDR3 DNA: TGCGCCAGTGCGGCGGGGGGCATCACTGAAGCTTTCTTT; CDR3 protein: CASAAGGITEAFF
V gene: TRBV6-5; D gene: TRBD1; CDR3 length: 12; J gene: TRBJ2-7; clone size: .; CDR3 DNA: TGTGCCAGCACCCGGACAGGAGGCGAGCAGTACTTC; CDR3 protein: CASTRTGGEQYF
V gene: TRBV5-1; D gene: .; CDR3 length: 18; J gene: TRBJ1-2; clone size: many; CDR3 DNA: TGCGCCAGCAGCTTGGGGAAAGGGTATTCCGGCGTTAACTATGGCTACACCTTC; CDR3 protein: CASSLGKGYSGVNYGYTF
V gene: TRBV6-4; D gene: .; CDR3 length: 13; J gene: TRBJ2-1; clone size: few; CDR3 DNA: TGTGCCAGCAGGCGCACTTTGGGTAGTGAGCAGTTCTTC; CDR3 protein: CASRRTLGSEQFF
V gene: TRBV7-9; D gene: .; CDR3 length: 17; J gene: TRBJ2-4; clone size: .; CDR3 DNA: TGTGCCAGCAGCTTAGGCGGACAGACCCTACGCAGGAGGATTCAGTACTTC; CDR3 protein: CASSLGGQTLRRRIQYF
V gene: TRBV13; D gene: .; CDR3 length: 13; J gene: TRBJ2-5; clone size: .; CDR3 DNA: TGTGCCAGCAGCCAGGGGCGGCGGGAGACCCAGTACTTC; CDR3 protein: CASSQGRRETQYF
V gene: TRBV19; D gene: .; CDR3 length: 13; J gene: TRBJ2-1; clone size: few; CDR3 DNA: TGTGCCAGTAGTTGGCTACCGTACAATGAGCAGTTCTTC; CDR3 protein: CASSWLPYNEQFF
V gene: TRBV7-9; D gene: TRBD1; CDR3 length: 19; J gene: TRBJ1-1; clone size: few; CDR3 DNA: TGTGCCAGCAGCACGAGACCCCCGTGGACAGGGGAGGAAAACACTGAAGCTTTCTTT; CDR3 protein: CASSTRPPWTGEENTEAFF
V gene: TRBV6-2/TRBV6-3; D gene: TRBD1; CDR3 length: 19; J gene: TRBJ1-4; clone size: .; CDR3 DNA: TGTGCCAGCAGTTCCGGGACAGGGGCCCGCCGGTCGACTAATGAAAAACTGTTTTTT; CDR3 protein: CASSSGTGARRSTNEKLFF
V gene: TRBV20-1; D gene: .; CDR3 length: 15; J gene: TRBJ2-7; clone size: few; CDR3 DNA: TGCAGTGCTAGAGATACCGGTGGACTCTCCTACGAGCAGTACTTC; CDR3 protein: CSARDTGGLSYEQYF
V gene: TRBV7-9; D gene: .; CDR3 length: 13; J gene: TRBJ2-3; clone size: .; CDR3 DNA: TGTGCCAGCAACTATCAACCGGAAGATACGCAGTATTTT; CDR3 protein: CASNYQPEDTQYF
V gene: TRBV24-1; D gene: TRBD2; CDR3 length: 12; J gene: TRBJ2-1; clone size: .; CDR3 DNA: TGTGCCACCAGTAAGGGAGGGAATGAGCAGTTCTTC; CDR3 protein: CATSKGGNEQFF
V gene: TRBV5-1; D gene: .; CDR3 length: 13; J gene: TRBJ2-2; clone size: few; CDR3 DNA: TGCGCCAGCAGCTTGGCCAGCCCTGGGGAGCTGTTTTTT; CDR3 protein: CASSLASPGELFF
V gene: TRBV6-5; D gene: .; CDR3 length: 14; J gene: TRBJ2-7; clone size: once; CDR3 DNA: TGTGCCAGCAGCCCAACCCCCGGAGGCTACGAGCAGTACTTC; CDR3 protein: CASSPTPGGYEQYF
V gene: TRBV9; D gene: TRBD2; CDR3 length: 15; J gene: TRBJ2-7; clone size: few; CDR3 DNA: TGTGCCAGCAGCGTCAGCCCAGCGGGAGAACACGAGCAGTACTTC; CDR3 protein: CASSVSPAGEHEQYF
V gene: TRBV27; D gene: TRBD1; CDR3 length: 14; J gene: TRBJ1-1; clone size: .; CDR3 DNA: TGTGCCAGCAGTTTTCATCGGGACAGTAAAGAAGCTTTCTTT; CDR3 protein: CASSFHRDSKEAFF
V gene: TRBV7-2; D gene: TRBD2; CDR3 length: 15; J gene: TRBJ2-1; clone size: few; CDR3 DNA: TGTGCCAGCACCAAGGGACTAGCGGGAAGCGATGAGCAGTTCTTC; CDR3 protein: CASTKGLAGSDEQFF